This T cell receptor (beta chain) came from a study of a mutant IDH1 vaccine in newly diagnosed glioma. Study in general: Either 4-6 weeks after radiotherapy alone or alongside temozolomide, vaccination was begun. Patients' prior therapy spanned radiotherapy, temozolomide, or both; most underwent both.

Sequencing used immunoSEQ multiplex PCR; TCRdb keeps in-frame clones, though not all of them. This table holds roughly 45,000 clones, around 84% found once. V dropped 5 bases and J dropped 0 bases, with 14 bases sitting between them. CDR1 SGHTA and CDR2 FQGNSA come from the germline V gene. CDR3 size: 15 residues. Notes on this clone: Its antigen is unknown.

Regarding time point: week 23, last vaccination. Each dose delivered 300 ug of mutant IDH1 20-mer peptide subcutaneously with imiquimod. Sequences were derived from PBMCs, sampled from a glioma patient whose treatment included an IDH1 peptide vaccine. The V and J genes are TRBV7-2 and TRBJ2-7; D possibly matches TRBD1 or TRBD2 (5 bases each). The source is a woman aged 18-29 years with glioma. Some clones in this sample may be carry-over from other donors' samples. The CDR3 region is CASSPTLGASYEQYF. The CDR3, as DNA: TGTGCCAGCAGCCCGACCCTCGGGGCCTCCTACGAGCAGTACTTC.